The 17 T cell receptor beta chains reported below all come from one sample, sequenced in a study of PD-1 blockade in classical Hodgkin lymphoma. Time point denoted: cycle 4 day 1 (C4D1), after more than 5 weeks of nivolumab. All the patients suffered relapse after autologous stem cell transplantation, and brentuximab vedotin exposure differed. The protocol was immunoSEQ multiplex PCR, while the TCRdb copy is restricted to in-frame clones and leaves out a portion. The table records approximately 52,000 clones, around nine tenths of them present only once. The material sequenced was peripheral blood mononuclear cells (PBMCs), taken before the fourth cycle of nivolumab. Receptor source: a human donor with classical Hodgkin lymphoma.

The CDR3 is CASSLRQMGYEQYF. The CDR3 region has the DNA TGCGCCAGCAGCTTGCGGCAGATGGGGTACGAGCAGTACTTC. V is TRBV5-1 and J is TRBJ2-7; D gene unclear. Germline loops: CDR1 SGHRS, CDR2 YFSETQ. This CDR3 spans 14 amino acids. Trimming pared 1 base from V and 4 bases from J, leaving 12 bases between.

The rearrangement uses TRBV29-1 and TRBJ2-3, with a possible D match to TRBD2 (5 bases). The CDR3 is made up of 14 amino acids. The V and J ends lost 6 bases and 2 bases respectively, with 15 bases between them. Germline assignment: CDR1 SQVTM and CDR2 ANQGSEA. Here the CDR3 reads CSVKRTVITDTQYF. The CDR3 DNA reads as TGCAGCGTGAAGCGGACCGTTATCACAGATACGCAGTATTTT.

The chain couples TRBV28 to TRBJ2-1, with 8 bases lining up with TRBD1. Germline CDR1 reads MDHEN; CDR2 reads SYDVKM. V trimming: 6 bases; J trimming: 0 bases; junction bases outside the gene matches: 19. The CDR3 has 20 amino acids. The DNA of the CDR3 is TGTGCCAGCAGCCCTAACCTGATCCGGGACAGGAGTAGCTCCTACAATGAGCAGTTCTTC. Protein: CASSPNLIRDRSSSYNEQFF.

The CDR3 coding sequence is TGTGCCAGCAGCACATCCGGGACAGGGGGCTCAGATACGCAGTATTTT. It encodes CASSTSGTGGSDTQYF. The V call is TRBV7-3, the J call TRBJ2-3; 12 positions match TRBD1. With 5 bases clipped from V and 4 bases from J, the junction kept 7 bases outside the gene matches. The germline gives CDR1 SGHTA, CDR2 FQGTGA. The CDR3 length is 16 residues.

J is TRBJ2-3 and V is TRBV28; the D gene is possibly TRBD1 (6 bases). The V end was cut by 3 bases, the J end by 0 bases, with 28 bases between. The CDR3 is 21 amino acids. Germline CDR1 MDHEN, CDR2 SYDVKM. The CDR3 spells CASSLKIRGYSPTASTDTQYF. The CDR3 DNA sequence: TGTGCCAGCAGTTTGAAAATCAGGGGATACTCCCCAACTGCGAGCACAGATACGCAGTATTTT.

The chain uses TRBV28 and TRBJ2-4; 8 positions agree with TRBD1. CDR1 is MDHEN and CDR2 is SYDVKM in the germline V gene. CDR3 size: 14 residues. V trimming: 8 bases; J trimming: 3 bases; junction bases outside the gene matches: 6. CDR3 DNA: TGTGCCAGCGAGACAGGGGTGGGCAAAAACATTCAGTACTTC. Translating gives CASETGVGKNIQYF. Full variable domain (outside the CDR3, taken from reference TRBV28 and TRBJ2-4): DVKVTQSSRYLVKRTGEKVFLECVQDMDHENMFWYRQDPGLGLRLIYFSYDVKMKEKGDIPEGYSVSREKKERFSLILESASTNQTSMYLCASETGVGKNIQYFGAGTRLSVL.

V and J are TRBV27 and TRBJ1-6, with D perhaps TRBD1 (6 bases). The germline V gene encodes CDR1 MNHEY and CDR2 SMNVEV (reference sequence). V gave up 2 bases and J gave up 9 bases, with 11 bases separating them. The CDR3 contains 14 residues. In DNA, the CDR3 is TGTGCCAGCAGTTTAGGGGTAGGGGGTTCACCCCTCCACTTT. Protein: CASSLGVGGSPLHF.

This sequence joins TRBV27 and TRBJ2-4; D possibly corresponds to TRBD1 (6 bases). V gave up 6 bases and J gave up 0 bases, with 18 bases separating them. CDR1 is MNHEY, CDR2 SMNVEV, per germline (reference sequence). This CDR3 spans 17 amino acids. The CDR3 DNA follows: TGTGCCAGCAGACCAAACACAGGGTTGGGAGCCAAAAACATTCAGTACTTC. Its translation: CASRPNTGLGAKNIQYF.

The chain is built from TRBV15 and TRBJ2-3; D ambiguous. Germline values: CDR1 LNHNV, CDR2 YYDKDF (reference sequence). The V end lost 2 bases, the J end lost 2 bases, and 2 bases lay between the germline ends. This CDR3 contains 12 residues. In nucleotides, the CDR3 is TGTGCCACCAGCAGAATCACAGATACGCAGTATTTT. It translates to CATSRITDTQYF.

The chain employs TRBV28 and TRBJ2-3; 8 nucleotides align to TRBD2. The CDR3 sequence is 14 residues long. CDR1 and CDR2 (germline): MDHEN, SYDVKM. With 6 bases clipped from V and 3 bases from J, the junction kept 5 bases outside the gene matches. The CDR3: CASSSSGSTDTQYF. The CDR3 coding sequence is TGTGCCAGCAGCTCCAGCGGGAGTACAGATACGCAGTATTTT. The whole variable domain, remainder taken from reference TRBV28 and TRBJ2-3, is DVKVTQSSRYLVKRTGEKVFLECVQDMDHENMFWYRQDPGLGLRLIYFSYDVKMKEKGDIPEGYSVSREKKERFSLILESASTNQTSMYLCASSSSGSTDTQYFGPGTRLTVL.

The CDR3 protein is CASSLAHLAGERNEQFF. CDR3 in DNA: TGTGCCAGCAGCTTAGCGCACCTAGCGGGAGAGAGGAATGAGCAGTTCTTC. This chain uses TRBV7-9 with TRBJ2-1, with 10 bases identical to TRBD2. The CDR3 sequence is 17 residues long. The germline gives CDR1 SEHNR, CDR2 FQNEAQ (reference sequence). V was pared by 0 bases and J by 7 bases, with 9 bases of the junction left unmatched.

This chain connects TRBV6-6 to TRBJ2-7; no firm D call. Germline lookup yields CDR1 MNHNY and CDR2 SVGAGI (reference sequence). The CDR3 contains 13 residues. Trimming removed 5 bases from V and 1 base from J, with 9 bases in between. CDR3 loop: CASSIGRSYEQYF. The CDR3 nucleotides are TGTGCCAGCAGTATAGGACGGTCCTACGAGCAGTACTTC.

This clone was seen a few times. This rearrangement joins TRBV28 to TRBJ2-7; 9 bases are a match to TRBD2. The CDR3 length is 14 residues. CDR1 and CDR2 from the germline V gene are MDHEN and SYDVKM. J lost 2 bases, V lost 6 bases, and 5 bases had no gene match. The DNA for the CDR3 is TGTGCCAGCAGCCTTAGCGGGGGACCCTACGAGCAGTACTTC. Protein: CASSLSGGPYEQYF. Complete variable domain (other parts from reference TRBV28 and TRBJ2-7): DVKVTQSSRYLVKRTGEKVFLECVQDMDHENMFWYRQDPGLGLRLIYFSYDVKMKEKGDIPEGYSVSREKKERFSLILESASTNQTSMYLCASSLSGGPYEQYFGPGTRLTVT.

The chain combines TRBV18 with TRBJ2-7; 9 nucleotides match TRBD1. Germline CDR1 and CDR2: KGHSH and LQKENI. Trimming at V came to 3 bases and at J to 3 bases, leaving 6 bases not matched to a gene. There are 15 residues in the CDR3. The CDR3 region has the DNA TGTGCCAGCTCACCTCTGGGACAGGGCGACTACGAGCAGTACTTC. It yields the protein CASSPLGQGDYEQYF.

The V call is TRBV7-9, the J call TRBJ1-4; D is unresolved. The CDR3 runs 15 residues. Germline lookup yields CDR1 SEHNR and CDR2 FQNEAQ (reference sequence). The ends were cut back, 1 base at V and 7 bases at J, with 13 bases in the middle. Here the CDR3 reads CASSLGERQGEKLFF. The CDR3 DNA sequence: TGTGCCAGCAGCTTAGGGGAGAGGCAAGGTGAAAAACTGTTTTTT.

The V and J genes are TRBV5-1 and TRBJ2-1; D remains ambiguous. CDR3 length equals 15 residues. Germline V gives CDR1 SGHRS, CDR2 YFSETQ. V was cut by 4 bases and J by 3 bases, with 14 bases left in between. CDR3 bases: TGCGCCAGCAGCCCACAAGAAGTGGTCTACAATGAGCAGTTCTTC. Translating it yields CASSPQEVVYNEQFF.

This clone came up a few times. This chain uses TRBV7-8 with TRBJ2-7, with D unresolved. Germline V gives CDR1 SGHVS, CDR2 FQNEAQ. V was pared by 1 base and J by 2 bases, with 15 bases between. CDR3 length: 16 amino acids. CDR3 nucleotides: TGTGCCAGCAGCTTAGGGCCCCGCCAGCTAGCCTACGAGCAGTACTTC. It yields the protein CASSLGPRQLAYEQYF.